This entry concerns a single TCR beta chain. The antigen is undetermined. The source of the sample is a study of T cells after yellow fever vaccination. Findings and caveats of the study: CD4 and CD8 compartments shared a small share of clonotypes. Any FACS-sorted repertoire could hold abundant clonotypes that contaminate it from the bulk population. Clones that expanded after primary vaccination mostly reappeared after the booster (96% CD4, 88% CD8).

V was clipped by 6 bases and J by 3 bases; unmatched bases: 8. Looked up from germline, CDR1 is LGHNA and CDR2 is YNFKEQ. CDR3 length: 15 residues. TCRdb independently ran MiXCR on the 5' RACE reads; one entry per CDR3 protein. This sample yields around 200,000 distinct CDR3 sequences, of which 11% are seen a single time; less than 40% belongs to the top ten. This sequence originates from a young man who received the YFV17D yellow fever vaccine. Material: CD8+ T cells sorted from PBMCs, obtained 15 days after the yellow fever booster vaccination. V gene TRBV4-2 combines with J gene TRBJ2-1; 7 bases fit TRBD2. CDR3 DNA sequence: TGTGCCAGCAGGGGCGCGGGGGAGGACTACAATGAGCAGTTCTTC. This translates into CASRGAGEDYNEQFF.